This T cell receptor (beta chain) was captured in a study of blood T cell repertoires in COVID-19 (dated by TCRdb to 2020 to 2022). Turning to the overall study: The collaborator samples originated in the United States, Italy and Spain and spanned the acute and convalescent phases of COVID-19. The material from the prospective study consisted of cDNA or gDNA derived from T cells, B-cell-depleted T cells, or PBMCs. Subjects who had been exposed to COVID-19, were actively infected with it, or had recovered from it provided the deeply sampled blood TCRbeta repertoires that made up the dataset. A freely available public database, intended as a resource for researchers studying the immune response to SARS-CoV-2, is where the repertoires were released. Samples were obtained from the ongoing ImmuneRACE study (first 160 participants) and from about 1,300 subjects provided by 6 global collaborators. Sample metadata almost always included a de-identified subject ID, COVID-19 status, age in years and sex. Where HLA class I and class II types were available, the types were taken from metadata supplied by the sample provider, not from assay-based typing.

TCRbeta CDR3 regions were amplified from genomic DNA using the immunoSEQ Assay, a bias-controlled multiplex PCR. The authors processed their data as follows. The number of nucleated cells in each sample was estimated by amplification of reference gene primers within the assay. Sequence reads were collapsed and filtered to measure the absolute abundance of every unique TCRbeta CDR3 rearrangement. For each sample, productive Simpson clonality was calculated by taking the square root of Simpson's diversity index across productive rearrangements. This immuneACCESS table, as held by TCRdb, lists in-frame sequences with V and J called but not all clones. Of the missing ones, under half trace to an unresolved V gene in checked studies; the others have no known cause. For V, J and clone size, that table is used; D and trimming come from the DNA. The sample table lists about 270,000 clones, approximately 90% of them with a count of one. The top ten hold 2.3% of the sample.

Sequences SGHTA (CDR1) and FQGNSA (CDR2) are obtained from the germline V gene. CDR3 length: 13 amino acids, cysteine to phenylalanine. CDR3 DNA only is kept here, 39 bases in frame from base 1. The V end loses 4 bases and the J end loses 0 bases, and a stretch of 6 bases separates them. Participants in the prospective study were enrolled through a virtual design, were aged about 18 to 100 years, and lived in some 24 United States geographic areas. Cohort assignment in the prospective study relied on participant-reported clinical history from a screening survey and a study questionnaire. Mobile phlebotomists in the prospective study collected whole blood, serum and a nasopharyngeal or oropharyngeal swab from every participant. Participants in the prospective study had the option to provide additional blood draws and questionnaires over a roughly 2-month period. Prospective study blood samples were shipped either frozen or at room temperature before DNA extraction.

Of note for this clone: The antigen it recognizes is unknown. One base away there is no much larger clone; base qualities are not given.

Paper-wide results and their limitations: The quantity of clinical and demographic metadata differed by source and by participant and was supplied without curation.

The sequence was obtained from a woman in her forties with acute COVID-19. Specimen: PBMCs or T cells enriched from blood (not recorded which). Recombination connected TRBV7-2 to TRBJ2-5; a confident D gene designation cannot be given. At the DNA level, the sequence is TGTGCCAGCAGCTCCCGGTACCAAGAGACCCAGTACTTC. This sequence encodes CASSSRYQETQYF.